The rows below give T cell receptor beta chains drawn from one sample of a study of CD8 T cells in Susac syndrome. TCRdb processed the immunoSEQ multiplex PCR reads anew with MiXCR; each CDR3 protein has one entry. The sample holds 67,000 or so distinct CDR3 sequences; roughly 93% are singletons and the top ten take approximately 0.15%. The sample consisted of CD4+ T cells from PBMCs. Receptor source: a human donor with Susac syndrome. Both conserved end residues are part of each CDR3. Each record gives: J gene, D gene, V gene, clone size, CDR3 protein, CDR3 DNA. The D gene is left open where the match is weak. Not all rows give a size; the values are once, few, many and, for expanded clones, a class.

TRBJ2-3 | NA | TRBV7-2 | NA | CASSLIGEIGLQRTDTQYF | TGTGCCAGCAGCTTAATTGGGGAGATAGGTTTACAGAGGACAGATACGCAGTATTTT
TRBJ1-4 | NA | TRBV28 | NA | CASAWGGTNEKLFF | TGTGCCAGCGCCTGGGGGGGAACTAATGAAAAACTGTTTTTT
TRBJ2-7 | TRBD1 | TRBV7-9 | few | CASSLSGQLGEQYF | TGTGCCAGCAGCTTATCGGGACAGCTAGGCGAGCAGTACTTC
TRBJ2-7 | TRBD2 | TRBV10-1 | NA | CASSRLAGIYEQYF | TGCGCCAGCAGCAGACTAGCGGGTATTTACGAGCAGTACTTC
TRBJ1-2 | NA | TRBV28 | NA | CASIGGIGYTF | TGTGCCAGCATTGGGGGGATCGGCTACACCTTC
TRBJ2-7 | TRBD1 | TRBV4-2 | once | CASSRPGTGGDEQYF | TGTGCCAGCAGCCGCCCCGGGACAGGGGGCGACGAGCAGTACTTC
TRBJ1-6 | NA | TRBV9 | once | CASSVTGGNSPLHF | TGTGCCAGCAGCGTTACAGGTGGCAATTCACCCCTCCACTTT
TRBJ1-2 | TRBD1 | TRBV4-1 | NA | CASSHRDRGNYGYTF | TGCGCCAGCAGCCATCGGGACAGGGGTAACTATGGCTACACCTTC
TRBJ2-5 | TRBD1 | TRBV9 | NA | CASSTRWGTGASETQYF | TGTGCCAGCAGCACGAGATGGGGGACAGGGGCATCGGAGACCCAGTACTTC
TRBJ2-1 | NA | TRBV28 | NA | CASSWGGVSSYNEQFF | TGTGCCAGCAGTTGGGGCGGGGTGAGCTCCTACAATGAGCAGTTCTTC
TRBJ1-2 | TRBD1 | TRBV20-1 | NA | CSAARPGGAGNYGYTF | TGCAGTGCTGCCAGGCCAGGGGGTGCGGGTAACTATGGCTACACCTTC
TRBJ1-1 | NA | TRBV11-1 | NA | CASRRARDRPEAFF | TGTGCCAGCAGACGGGCCAGGGATCGCCCTGAAGCTTTCTTT
TRBJ2-7 | TRBD1 | TRBV6-2/TRBV6-3 | NA | CASRDTGTGNEQYF | TGTGCCAGCAGAGATACCGGGACAGGGAACGAGCAGTACTTC
TRBJ2-5 | TRBD1 | TRBV5-1 | NA | CASSFNPGQQETQYF | TGCGCCAGCAGCTTTAACCCGGGACAGCAAGAGACCCAGTACTTC
TRBJ2-3 | TRBD1 | TRBV28 | NA | CASRQGSTDTQYF | TGTGCCAGTCGACAGGGGTCCACAGATACGCAGTATTTT
TRBJ1-1 | TRBD1 | TRBV4-1 | NA | CASSPDRDRGPRGTEAFF | TGCGCCAGCAGCCCTGACCGGGACAGGGGCCCCAGGGGCACTGAAGCTTTCTTT
TRBJ2-5 | TRBD1 | TRBV18 | NA | CASSPRRRGRETQYF | TGTGCCAGCTCACCACGACGCAGGGGGAGAGAGACCCAGTACTTC
TRBJ2-5 | TRBD2 | TRBV2 | NA | CASSEGVLAGGQETQYF | TGTGCCAGCAGTGAAGGTGTACTAGCGGGGGGTCAAGAGACCCAGTACTTC
TRBJ2-3 | TRBD2 | TRBV3-1 | NA | CASSPGVAGGPGTDTQYF | TGTGCCAGCAGCCCGGGAGTAGCGGGGGGGCCAGGCACAGATACGCAGTATTTT
TRBJ2-7 | NA | TRBV28 | NA | CASSSGGMRGHEQYF | TGTGCCAGCAGTTCCGGTGGTATGAGGGGCCACGAGCAGTACTTC
TRBJ2-7 | TRBD1 | TRBV7-7 | NA | CASSLAGGNEQYF | TGTGCTAGCAGCTTAGCAGGGGGCAACGAGCAGTACTTC
TRBJ1-2 | NA | TRBV3-1 | NA | CASSQGRRTAHGYTF | TGTGCCAGCAGCCAAGGTCGCCGGACTGCGCATGGCTACACCTTC
TRBJ1-1 | NA | TRBV5-1 | NA | CASSLRYNTEAFF | TGCGCCAGCAGCCTACGATATAACACTGAAGCTTTCTTT
TRBJ2-6 | TRBD1 | TRBV7-3 | NA | CASSLRQGPGANVLTF | TGTGCCAGCAGCTTAAGACAGGGTCCTGGGGCCAACGTCCTGACTTTC
TRBJ1-6 | NA | TRBV4-2 | NA | CASSHIERGNSPLHF | TGTGCCAGCAGCCACATCGAGCGGGGGAACTCACCCCTCCACTTT
TRBJ2-1 | TRBD2 | TRBV7-2 | NA | CASSATSGALQQFF | TGTGCCAGCAGCGCGACTAGCGGGGCCCTACAACAGTTCTTC
TRBJ1-2 | NA | TRBV3-1 | NA | CASSPRGEFYGYTF | TGTGCCAGCAGCCCAAGAGGCGAGTTCTATGGCTACACCTTC